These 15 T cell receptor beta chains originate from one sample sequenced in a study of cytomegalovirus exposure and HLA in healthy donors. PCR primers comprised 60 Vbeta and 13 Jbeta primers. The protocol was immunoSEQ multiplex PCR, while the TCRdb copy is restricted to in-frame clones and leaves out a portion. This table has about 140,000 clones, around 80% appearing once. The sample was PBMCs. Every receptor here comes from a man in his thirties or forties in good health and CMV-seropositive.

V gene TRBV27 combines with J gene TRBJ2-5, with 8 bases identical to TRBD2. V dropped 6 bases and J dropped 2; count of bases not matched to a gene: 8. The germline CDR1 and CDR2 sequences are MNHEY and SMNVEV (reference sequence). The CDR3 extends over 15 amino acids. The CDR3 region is CASSQRLATQETQYF. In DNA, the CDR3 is TGTGCCAGCAGCCAGAGACTAGCGACTCAAGAGACCCAGTACTTC.

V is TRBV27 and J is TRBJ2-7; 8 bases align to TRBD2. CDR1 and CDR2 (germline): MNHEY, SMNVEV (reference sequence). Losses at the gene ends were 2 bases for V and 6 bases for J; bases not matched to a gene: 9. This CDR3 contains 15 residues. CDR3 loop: CASSLGSGVSSEQYF. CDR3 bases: TGTGCCAGCAGTTTAGGTAGCGGGGTATCAAGCGAGCAGTACTTC.

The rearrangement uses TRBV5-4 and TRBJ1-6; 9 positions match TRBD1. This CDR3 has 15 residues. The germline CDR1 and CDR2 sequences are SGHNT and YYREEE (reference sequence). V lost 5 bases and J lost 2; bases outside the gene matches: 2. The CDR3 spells CASRTGGTYNSPLHF. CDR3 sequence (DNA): TGTGCCAGCAGAACAGGGGGCACCTATAATTCACCCCTCCACTTT.

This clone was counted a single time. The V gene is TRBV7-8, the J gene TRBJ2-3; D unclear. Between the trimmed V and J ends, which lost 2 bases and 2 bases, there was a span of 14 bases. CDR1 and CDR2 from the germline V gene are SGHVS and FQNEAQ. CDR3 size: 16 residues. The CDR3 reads CASSLRSPTATDTQYF. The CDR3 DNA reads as TGTGCCAGCAGCTTAAGGAGTCCCACCGCCACAGATACGCAGTATTTT.

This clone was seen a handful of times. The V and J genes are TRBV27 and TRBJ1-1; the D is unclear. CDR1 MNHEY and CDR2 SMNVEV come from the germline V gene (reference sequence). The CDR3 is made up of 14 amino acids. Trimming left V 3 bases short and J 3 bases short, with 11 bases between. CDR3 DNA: TGTGCCAGCAGTTTCCAGGTGGCAGACACTGAAGCTTTCTTT. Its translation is CASSFQVADTEAFF.

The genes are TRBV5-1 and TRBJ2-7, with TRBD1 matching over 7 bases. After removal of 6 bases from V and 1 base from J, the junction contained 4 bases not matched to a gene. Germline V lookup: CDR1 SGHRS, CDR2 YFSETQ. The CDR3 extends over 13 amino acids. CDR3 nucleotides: TGCGCCAGCACGGACAGGCCGTCCTACGAGCAGTACTTC. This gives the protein CASTDRPSYEQYF.

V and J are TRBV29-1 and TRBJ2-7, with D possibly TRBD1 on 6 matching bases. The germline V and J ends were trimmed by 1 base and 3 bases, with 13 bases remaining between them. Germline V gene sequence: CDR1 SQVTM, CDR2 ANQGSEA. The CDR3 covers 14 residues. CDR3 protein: CSVEVGRRGYEQYF. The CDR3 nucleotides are TGCAGCGTTGAAGTCGGGCGCAGGGGCTACGAGCAGTACTTC.

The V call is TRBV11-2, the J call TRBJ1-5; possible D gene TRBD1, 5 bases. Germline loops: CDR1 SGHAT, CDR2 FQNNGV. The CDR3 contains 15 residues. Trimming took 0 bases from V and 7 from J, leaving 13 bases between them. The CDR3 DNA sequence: TGTGCCAGCAGCTTAGATCGCCTCGGGGGGCAGCCCCAGCATTTT. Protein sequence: CASSLDRLGGQPQHF.

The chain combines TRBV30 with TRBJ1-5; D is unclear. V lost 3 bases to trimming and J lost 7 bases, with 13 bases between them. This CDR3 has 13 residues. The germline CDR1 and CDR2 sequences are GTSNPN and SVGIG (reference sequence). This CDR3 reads CAWRRSGGQPQHF. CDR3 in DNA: TGTGCCTGGAGGAGGAGCGGAGGACAGCCCCAGCATTTT.

CDR3 sequence: CSAVSQETQYF. In nucleotides, the CDR3 is TGCAGTGCTGTTAGCCAAGAGACCCAGTACTTC. This chain links TRBV20-1 with TRBJ2-5, with D unclear. Germline CDR1 is DFQATT and CDR2 is SNEGSKA (reference sequence). V was shortened by 5 bases and J by 1 base, with 5 bases between the two germline ends. The CDR3 totals 11 residues.

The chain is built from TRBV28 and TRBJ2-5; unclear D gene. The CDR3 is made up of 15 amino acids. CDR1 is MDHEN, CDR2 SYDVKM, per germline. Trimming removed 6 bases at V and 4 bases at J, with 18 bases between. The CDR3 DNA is TGTGCCAGCAGCGATCCCGGGTTCTCGGGAGAGACCCAGTACTTC. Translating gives CASSDPGFSGETQYF.

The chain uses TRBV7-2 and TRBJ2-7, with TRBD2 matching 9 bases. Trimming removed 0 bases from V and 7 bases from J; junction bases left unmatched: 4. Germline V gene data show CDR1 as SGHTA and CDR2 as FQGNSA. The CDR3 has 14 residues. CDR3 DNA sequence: TGTGCCAGCAGCTTAGCTAGCGGGGGATCAGAGCAGTACTTC. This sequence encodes CASSLASGGSEQYF.

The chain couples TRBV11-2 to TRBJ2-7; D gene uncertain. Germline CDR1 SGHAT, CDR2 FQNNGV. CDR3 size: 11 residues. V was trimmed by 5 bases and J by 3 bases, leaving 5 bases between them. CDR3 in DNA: TGTGCCAGCAGCCCGTACTACGAGCAGTACTTC. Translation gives CASSPYYEQYF.

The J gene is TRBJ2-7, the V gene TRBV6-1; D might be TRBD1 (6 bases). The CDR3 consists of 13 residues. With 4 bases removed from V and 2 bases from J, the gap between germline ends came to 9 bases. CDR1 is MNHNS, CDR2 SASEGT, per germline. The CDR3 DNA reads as TGTGCCAGCAGTGCCAGGGGTCCCTACGAGCAGTACTTC. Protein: CASSARGPYEQYF.

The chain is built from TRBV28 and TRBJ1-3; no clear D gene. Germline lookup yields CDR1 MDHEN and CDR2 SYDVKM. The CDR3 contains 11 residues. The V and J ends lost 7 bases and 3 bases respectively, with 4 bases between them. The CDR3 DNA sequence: TGTGCCAGCACCGGTGGAAACACCATATATTTT. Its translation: CASTGGNTIYF.